A selection of T cell receptor beta chains follows, all from one sample in a study of blood T cells in healthy people across ages. TCRdb fed the 5' RACE reads into MiXCR, producing one record per CDR3 protein. The table lists approximately 810,000 distinct CDR3 sequences, about 34% of them singletons. Sequencing was carried out using blood. The receptor source for this set is a young man in good health. CDR3s leave out the opening cysteine and the closing phenylalanine or tryptophan. A D gene is named only where the DNA matches it firmly.

CDR3 protein: ASSKTTAPGTEAF; D gene: -; V gene: TRBV6-5
CDR3 protein: AGSLAPRGEQY; D gene: -; V gene: TRBV7-2
CDR3 protein: ASSSLRLAGGVDTQY; D gene: TRBD2; V gene: TRBV11-2
CDR3 protein: ASSVKASYNEKLF; D gene: -; V gene: TRBV7-2
CDR3 protein: SARDRGTGQPQH; D gene: -; V gene: TRBV20-1
CDR3 protein: ASSLSPGQSTDTQY; D gene: -; V gene: TRBV7-2
CDR3 protein: ASSQGYGETDTQY; D gene: -; V gene: TRBV4-2
CDR3 protein: ASSLDGTGNYYGYT; D gene: TRBD1; V gene: TRBV12-3/TRBV12-4
CDR3 protein: SARGLQYNEQY; D gene: -; V gene: TRBV20-1
CDR3 protein: ASSEGQGATSPPH; D gene: TRBD1; V gene: TRBV9
CDR3 protein: ASSLALRGGVTDTQY; D gene: TRBD2; V gene: TRBV7-2
CDR3 protein: SVAQGRNTEAF; D gene: -; V gene: TRBV29-1
CDR3 protein: AISLASGNEQY; D gene: -; V gene: TRBV10-3
CDR3 protein: ATSPQGDTEAF; D gene: -; V gene: TRBV15
CDR3 protein: ASSPDWVGYT; D gene: -; V gene: TRBV12-3/TRBV12-4
CDR3 protein: SATEGPYEQY; D gene: -; V gene: TRBV20-1
CDR3 protein: ASSLGTSGGAGPDTQY; D gene: TRBD2; V gene: TRBV7-2
CDR3 protein: ASSPGLEAF; D gene: -; V gene: TRBV12-3/TRBV12-4
CDR3 protein: ASSSFPDTQY; D gene: -; V gene: TRBV6-2/TRBV6-3
CDR3 protein: ASSPSSLTGELF; D gene: -; V gene: TRBV7-3
CDR3 protein: AIGRQYEQY; D gene: -; V gene: TRBV10-3
CDR3 protein: ASSFTGVNSNTEAF; D gene: -; V gene: TRBV7-8
CDR3 protein: ASSEGQVRETQF; D gene: -; V gene: TRBV6-1
CDR3 protein: ASSSGQGAAEQY; D gene: TRBD1; V gene: TRBV5-1
CDR3 protein: ASSPRRGRMNTEAF; D gene: TRBD1; V gene: TRBV5-1
CDR3 protein: ASSLDRAGTQY; D gene: TRBD1; V gene: TRBV7-2
CDR3 protein: ASSPDTSSSYEQY; D gene: -; V gene: TRBV11-2
CDR3 protein: AWSRTNSGNTIY; D gene: -; V gene: TRBV30
CDR3 protein: ASRFRDSKFGTDTQY; D gene: TRBD1; V gene: TRBV6-6
CDR3 protein: SAALGGYGYT; D gene: -; V gene: TRBV20-1
CDR3 protein: ASSSHGRGSYSNQPQH; D gene: TRBD1; V gene: TRBV5-8
CDR3 protein: SARVSANTEAF; D gene: -; V gene: TRBV20-1
CDR3 protein: ASSRSWAMDADTQY; D gene: -; V gene: TRBV3-1
CDR3 protein: AISETPGMTYEQY; D gene: -; V gene: TRBV10-3
CDR3 protein: ASSQDRVGAHQPQH; D gene: -; V gene: TRBV4-1
CDR3 protein: ASSPGSGTYNEQF; D gene: TRBD2; V gene: TRBV7-2
CDR3 protein: ASSEGPVNTEAF; D gene: -; V gene: TRBV6-1
CDR3 protein: ASSVGGQLGPGYGYT; D gene: -; V gene: TRBV9
CDR3 protein: ASSGQGANQPQH; D gene: TRBD1; V gene: TRBV2
CDR3 protein: ASTLDPAYNEQF; D gene: -; V gene: TRBV5-1
CDR3 protein: SARASEDRGYEQY; D gene: TRBD1; V gene: TRBV20-1
CDR3 protein: ASSPGGGYISNQPQH; D gene: TRBD1; V gene: TRBV12-3/TRBV12-4
CDR3 protein: AISEPLAGGAVGTDTQY; D gene: TRBD2; V gene: TRBV10-3
CDR3 protein: AISGADRGRGGANVLT; D gene: TRBD1; V gene: TRBV10-3
CDR3 protein: ASSSPGQGATQY; D gene: TRBD1; V gene: TRBV6-6
CDR3 protein: ASSPGVGQPQH; D gene: -; V gene: TRBV5-1
CDR3 protein: AIGGTGYEQY; D gene: TRBD1; V gene: TRBV10-3
CDR3 protein: AISPTRTAFRDRELF; D gene: -; V gene: TRBV10-3
CDR3 protein: SVAGWGTWTSGRFMADTQY; D gene: TRBD2; V gene: TRBV29-1
CDR3 protein: ASADRGDTEAF; D gene: -; V gene: TRBV10-3
CDR3 protein: ASKKRETSYEQY; D gene: TRBD2; V gene: TRBV12-3/TRBV12-4
CDR3 protein: ATCRGSNQPQH; D gene: -; V gene: TRBV10-3
CDR3 protein: ASSPRPLAEQPQH; D gene: -; V gene: TRBV7-2